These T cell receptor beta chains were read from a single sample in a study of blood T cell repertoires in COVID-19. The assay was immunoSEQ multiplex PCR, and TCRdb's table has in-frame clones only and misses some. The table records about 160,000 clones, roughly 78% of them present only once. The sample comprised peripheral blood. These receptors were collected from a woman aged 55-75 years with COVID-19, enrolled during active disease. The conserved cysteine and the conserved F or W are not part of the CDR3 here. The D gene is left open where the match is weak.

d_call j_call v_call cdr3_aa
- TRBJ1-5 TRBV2 ASRRGNQPQH
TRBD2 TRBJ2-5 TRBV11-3 ASSPLLSPYIAGHQETQY
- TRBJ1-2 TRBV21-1 ASSSNGTGVYGYT
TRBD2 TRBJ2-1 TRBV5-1 ASSLFDPGLAGNEQF
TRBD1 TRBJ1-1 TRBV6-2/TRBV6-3 ASTPGGQGGTEAF
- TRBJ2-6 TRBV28 ASSFRRVGANVLT
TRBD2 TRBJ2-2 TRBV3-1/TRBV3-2 ASSRYAGDTGELF
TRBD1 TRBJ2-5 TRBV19 ASSISTGGETQY
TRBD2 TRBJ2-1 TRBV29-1 SVTGTSGRGEQF
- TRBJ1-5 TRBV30 AWSVGQGRNQPQH
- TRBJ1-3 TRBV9 ASGSGGGSIY
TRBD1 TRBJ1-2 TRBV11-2 ASSPPTGTLYGYT
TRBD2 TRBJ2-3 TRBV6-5 ASRTSGSTDTQY
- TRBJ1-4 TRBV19 ASTGRATNEKLF
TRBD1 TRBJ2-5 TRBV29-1 SESILPGQGRETQY
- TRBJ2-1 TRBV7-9 ASSHIPAPSGEQF
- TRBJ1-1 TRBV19 ASKSDRQTNTEAF
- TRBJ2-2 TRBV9 ASRRGSGELF
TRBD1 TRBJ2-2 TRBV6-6 ASSKGQGRTGELF
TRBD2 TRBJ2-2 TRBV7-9 ASSLASGGYTGELF
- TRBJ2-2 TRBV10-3 AISGGRGLNTGELF
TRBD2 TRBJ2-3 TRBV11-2 ASSFERGEGKY